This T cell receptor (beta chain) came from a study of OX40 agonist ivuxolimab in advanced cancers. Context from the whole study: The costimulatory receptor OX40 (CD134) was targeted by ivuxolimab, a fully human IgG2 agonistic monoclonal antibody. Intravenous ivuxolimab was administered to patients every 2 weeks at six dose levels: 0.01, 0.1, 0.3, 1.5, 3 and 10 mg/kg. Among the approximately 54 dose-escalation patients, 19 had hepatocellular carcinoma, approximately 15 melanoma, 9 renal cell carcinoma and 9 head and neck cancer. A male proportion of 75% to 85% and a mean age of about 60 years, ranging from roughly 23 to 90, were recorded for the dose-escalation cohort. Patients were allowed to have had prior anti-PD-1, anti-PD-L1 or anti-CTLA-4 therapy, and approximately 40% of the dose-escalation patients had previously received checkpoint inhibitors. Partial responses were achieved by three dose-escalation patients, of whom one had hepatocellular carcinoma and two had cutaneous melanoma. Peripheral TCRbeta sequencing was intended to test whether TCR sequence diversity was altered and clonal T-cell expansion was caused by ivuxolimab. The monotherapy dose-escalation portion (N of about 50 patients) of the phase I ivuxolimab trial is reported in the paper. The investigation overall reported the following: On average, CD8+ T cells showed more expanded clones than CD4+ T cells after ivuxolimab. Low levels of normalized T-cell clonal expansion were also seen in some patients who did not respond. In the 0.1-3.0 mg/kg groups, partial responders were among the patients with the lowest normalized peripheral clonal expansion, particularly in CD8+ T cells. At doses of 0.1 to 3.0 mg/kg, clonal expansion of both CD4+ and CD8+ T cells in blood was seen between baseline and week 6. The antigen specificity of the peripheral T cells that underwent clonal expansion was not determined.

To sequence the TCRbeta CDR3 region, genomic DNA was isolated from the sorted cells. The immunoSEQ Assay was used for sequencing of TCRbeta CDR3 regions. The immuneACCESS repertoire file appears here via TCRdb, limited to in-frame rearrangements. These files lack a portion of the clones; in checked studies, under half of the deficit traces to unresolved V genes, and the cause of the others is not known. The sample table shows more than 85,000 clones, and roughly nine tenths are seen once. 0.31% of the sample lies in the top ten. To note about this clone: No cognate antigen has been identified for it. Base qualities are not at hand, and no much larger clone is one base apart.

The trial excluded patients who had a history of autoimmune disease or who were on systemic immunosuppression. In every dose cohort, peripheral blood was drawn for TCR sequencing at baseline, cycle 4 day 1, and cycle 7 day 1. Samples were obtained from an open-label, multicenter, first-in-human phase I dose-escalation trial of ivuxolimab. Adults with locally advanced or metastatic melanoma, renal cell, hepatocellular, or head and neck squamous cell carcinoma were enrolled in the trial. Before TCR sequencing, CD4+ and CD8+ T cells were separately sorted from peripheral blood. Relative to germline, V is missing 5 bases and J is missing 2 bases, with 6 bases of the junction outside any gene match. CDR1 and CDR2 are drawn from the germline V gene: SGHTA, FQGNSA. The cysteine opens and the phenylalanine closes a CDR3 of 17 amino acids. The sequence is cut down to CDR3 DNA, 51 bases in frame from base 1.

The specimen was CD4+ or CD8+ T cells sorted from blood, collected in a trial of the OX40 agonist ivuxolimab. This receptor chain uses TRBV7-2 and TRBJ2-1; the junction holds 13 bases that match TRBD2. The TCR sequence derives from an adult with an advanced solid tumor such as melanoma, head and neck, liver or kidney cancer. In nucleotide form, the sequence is TGTGCCAGCAGCACGCGGACTAGCGGGAGCGCCTACAATGAGCAGTTCTTC. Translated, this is CASSTRTSGSAYNEQFF.